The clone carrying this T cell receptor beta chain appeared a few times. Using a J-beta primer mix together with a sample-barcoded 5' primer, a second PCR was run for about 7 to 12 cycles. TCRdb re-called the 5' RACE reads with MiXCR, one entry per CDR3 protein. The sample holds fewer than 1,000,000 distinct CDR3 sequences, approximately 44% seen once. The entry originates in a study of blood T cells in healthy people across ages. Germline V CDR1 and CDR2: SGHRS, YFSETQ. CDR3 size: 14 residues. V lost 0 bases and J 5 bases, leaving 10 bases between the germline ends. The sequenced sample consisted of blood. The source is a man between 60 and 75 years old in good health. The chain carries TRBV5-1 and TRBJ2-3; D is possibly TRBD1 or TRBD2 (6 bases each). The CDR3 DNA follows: TGCGCCAGCAGCTTGGACGGGGGACAAGATACGCAGTATTTT. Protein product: CASSLDGGQDTQYF.